This T cell receptor beta chain was documented in a study of cytomegalovirus exposure and HLA in healthy donors. PCR involved 60 Vbeta and 13 Jbeta primers. Clones were sequenced by immunoSEQ multiplex PCR, and TCRdb holds only the in-frame ones, with some missing. The sample has 210,000 or so clones, over 75% seen once. The donors, nominally healthy at sampling, likely had unrecorded immune exposures. This clone was recorded a few times. Its target is not known. Trimming removed 0 bases at V and 0 bases at J, with 9 bases between. Looked up from germline, CDR1 is ENHRY and CDR2 is SYGVKD. The CDR3 is made up of 16 amino acids. General study results and limits: In a later analysis, TCR association rates varied by HLA locus: DRB1 most, HLA-C fewest. Indistinguishability led to the exclusion of some V segments, TRBV6-2 and TRBV6-3 included.

This chain connects TRBV10-3 to TRBJ1-5; D perhaps matches TRBD1 (6 bases). The receptor was isolated from a human donor in good health. Sequences were obtained from PBMCs. CDR3 coding DNA: TGTGCCATCAGTGAGTCACAGGGTTATAGCAATCAGCCCCAGCATTTT. It is translated as CAISESQGYSNQPQHF.